By share, the clone carrying this TCR beta chain counts as medium-sized. Antiretroviral therapy had run roughly three months, about 14 weeks, before follow-up blood collection. The repertoire came from unfractionated whole blood and reflected all unsorted peripheral T cells. Donors lacked febrile or AIDS-related illness, tumors, and hepatitis B or C coinfection. Reverse transcription used approximately 500 ng RNA and constant-region primers for alpha and beta. Separate chain-specific third strand synthesis with multiplexing indices produced the alpha and beta libraries. TCRdb re-called the 5' RACE reads with MiXCR, one entry per CDR3 protein. The sample holds about 6,600 distinct CDR3 sequences, over 7% seen once. The data derive from a study of HIV-infected patients and healthy controls. Germline values: CDR1 MNHEY, CDR2 SVGEGT. Trimming stripped 5 bases from V and 2 bases from J, with 13 bases between. CDR3 length: 15 amino acids.

This sequence originates from an adult with HIV infection. The V call is TRBV6-2 or TRBV6-3, the J call TRBJ2-1; D is perhaps TRBD2 (6 bases). Sequenced here: blood, sampled during antiretroviral therapy. CDR3 DNA sequence: TGTGCCAGCAGTCTTAGGCCGGGAGCCTACAATGAGCAGTTCTTC. As protein: CASSLRPGAYNEQFF.